This T cell receptor (beta chain) is drawn from a study of T cells in Graves' hyperthyroidism and ophthalmopathy. It was RNA transcripts that yielded the amplified TCR beta CDR3 regions. Using the HTBI primer set, a first-round RT-PCR was run on the TCR CDR3. TCRdb independently ran MiXCR on the multiplex PCR reads; one entry per CDR3 protein. The profile shows under 300,000 distinct CDR3 sequences, less than 15% of them singletons. Patients aged 18 to 65 had newly diagnosed hyperthyroidism that had lasted under 2 months. The PBMCs studied were ones that came from roughly 9.1 ml fresh peripheral blood. This clonotype was found many times. The sample taken for sequencing was blood. The sequence was obtained from a woman aged 35 to 49 with Graves' hyperthyroidism that later progressed to Graves' ophthalmopathy.

CDR3 amino acids: CASSSSVQETQYF. The CDR3 region has the DNA TGTGCCAGCAGTTCTAGCGTCCAAGAGACCCAGTACTTC. The J gene is TRBJ2-5, the V gene TRBV28; tentatively, D is TRBD2 (6 bases). Germline CDR1 reads MDHEN; CDR2 reads SYDVKM. The V and J ends lost 4 bases and 1 base respectively, with 7 bases between them. The CDR3 loop spans 13 amino acids.